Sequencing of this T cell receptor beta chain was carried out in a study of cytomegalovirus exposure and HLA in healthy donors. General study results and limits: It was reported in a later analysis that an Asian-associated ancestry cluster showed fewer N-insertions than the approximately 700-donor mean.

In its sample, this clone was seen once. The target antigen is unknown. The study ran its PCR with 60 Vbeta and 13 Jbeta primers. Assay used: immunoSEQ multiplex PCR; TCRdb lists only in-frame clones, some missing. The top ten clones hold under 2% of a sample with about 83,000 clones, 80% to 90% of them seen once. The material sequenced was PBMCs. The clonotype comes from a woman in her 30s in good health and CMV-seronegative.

The CDR3 DNA reads TGTGCCAGCAGCTCGCAAGCGGGGGCCCCCTACGAGCAGTACTTC. It specifies CASSSQAGAPYEQYF. This chain links TRBV9 with TRBJ2-5, with 8 bases identical to TRBD2. The end of the DNA aligns better with TRBJ2-7, so the J call may be wrong. Germline V CDR1 and CDR2: SGDLS, YYNGEE. The CDR3 extends over 15 amino acids.